This T cell receptor beta chain was sequenced during a study of blood T cells in healthy people across ages. General observations from the study: Both higher diversity and more naive CD4+ cells marked long-lived donors when set against aged donors. A conclusive naive versus antigen-experienced comparison was prevented by the unsorted PBMCs.

As regards this clonotype: Its antigen is currently unknown. The junction does not match germline at one end; this may be a read error.

Through a sample-barcoded 5' primer and a J-beta primer mix, a second PCR was run for about 6 to 11 cycles. Each sample yielded at least 2.5 million CDR3-containing paired-end reads. TCRdb itself ran the 5' RACE reads through MiXCR, one entry per CDR3 protein. The table has around 1,800,000 distinct CDR3 sequences, about 39% seen once. Sequencing was carried out using blood. The receptor was isolated from a human donor in good health.

This chain's CDR3 is CSAPDGLNCGYTF. For the CDR3, the DNA is TGCAGTGCCCCGGACGGACTAAACTGTGGCTACACCTTC. V and J are TRBV20-1 and TRBJ1-2; D unresolved. CDR1 and CDR2 from the germline V gene are DFQATT and SNEGSKA (reference sequence). The CDR3 runs to 13 residues.